This TCR beta chain emerged from a study (dated by TCRdb to 2016 to 2018). This clonotype was observed a few times. The antigen this receptor binds is unknown. No quality values exist for individual bases; no much larger clone is one base distant. Including the terminal cysteine and phenylalanine, the CDR3 comprises 14 residues. Of all the DNA, just the CDR3 is kept, 42 bases in frame from base 1. The CDR1 and CDR2 encoded by the germline V gene are SQVTM and ANQGSEA. Trimmed from V: 5 bases; trimmed from J: 4 bases; junction bases lacking a gene match: 9. The library relied on RT-PCR. Sequencing was performed on an Illumina MiSeq. Clones were called with MiXCR by TCRdb after fastp trimmed the public reads at Q25, and only in-frame beta chains were retained. All rows with the same CDR3 protein become a single entry with the most common DNA and genes. The sample table shows about 700,000 distinct CDR3 sequences, and 13% to 15% are seen once. The ten largest clones add up to around 3.3% of the sample.

This sequence was found in a female donor in good health, serving as a healthy control. Sequencing was performed on memory CD4+ T cells from blood. Recombination connected TRBV29-1 to TRBJ2-5; TRBD1 fits 8 bases in the junction. The DNA sequence follows: TGCAGCGTTCGGGGGACAGGTGAGAGAGAGACCCAGTACTTC. The resulting protein is CSVRGTGERETQYF.